The 26 T cell receptor beta chains below come from one sample, sequenced in a study of T cell repertoires in cytomegalovirus infection. TCRdb reprocessed the reads with MiXCR, giving one entry per CDR3 protein. This table holds roughly 140,000 distinct CDR3 sequences, about 20% found once. The sequencing input was PBMCs. The receptors were gathered from a human donor in good health (CMV status not recorded). Some clones in this sample may be carry-over from other donors' samples.

The chain combines TRBV6-2 or TRBV6-3 with TRBJ2-3; possibly TRBD2 for D (5 bases). V lost 5 bases, J lost 0 bases, and 12 bases lay in between. CDR3 length: 15 amino acids. CDR1 MNHEY and CDR2 SVGEGT come from the germline V gene. The CDR3 DNA sequence: TGTGCCAGCAGTGGTGTAGCGCCCAGCACAGATACGCAGTATTTT. It translates to CASSGVAPSTDTQYF.

A few counts support this clonotype. The chain has TRBV19 and TRBJ2-1; 11 positions match TRBD2. Germline-derived CDR1 and CDR2 are LNHDA and SQIVND (reference sequence). V was pared by 3 bases and J by 6 bases, with 10 bases of the junction left unmatched. This CDR3 has 17 amino acids. The CDR3 region has the DNA TGTGCCAGTAGTATGCACAGAATCCTAGCGGGAGGCAATGAGCAGTTCTTC. Its translation: CASSMHRILAGGNEQFF.

This clonotype has more than one count but fewer than ten. The V and J genes are TRBV7-2 and TRBJ2-1, with TRBD2 identical over 9 bases. The CDR3 runs to 15 residues. Germline-derived CDR1 and CDR2 are SGHTA and FQGNSA. The junction had 4 bases not matched to a gene; V was cut back by 5 bases and J by 2 bases. CDR3 sequence reads: CASSESGGPYNEQFF. The DNA of the CDR3 is TGTGCCAGCAGCGAGAGCGGGGGGCCCTACAATGAGCAGTTCTTC.

This clonotype appeared a few times. This chain connects TRBV27 to TRBJ1-6, with 7 positions matching TRBD1. CDR3 length: 14 amino acids. Germline trimming cut 8 bases from V and 5 bases from J; bases unmatched to any gene: 6. Germline V gene sequence: CDR1 MNHEY, CDR2 SMNVEV (reference sequence). CDR3 protein: CASCRTGNNSPLHF. CDR3 DNA: TGTGCCAGCTGTAGGACAGGAAATAATTCACCCCTCCACTTT.

This clonotype turned up a few times. The V gene is TRBV10-2, the J gene TRBJ2-3, with a possible D match to TRBD1 (5 bases). The CDR3 runs 12 residues. Trimming left V 2 bases short and J 5 bases short, with 5 bases between. Germline loops: CDR1 WSHSY, CDR2 SAAADI. Written as DNA, the CDR3 is TGCGCCAGCAGTGAGCAGGGAGATACGCAGTATTTT. Translation: CASSEQGDTQYF.

This clonotype showed up many times. For the CDR3, the DNA is TGTGCCAGCAACTCTCAGTTGAATGAGCAGTTCTTC. Its protein product is CASNSQLNEQFF. The rearrangement links TRBV7-2 to TRBJ2-1; D is unclear. Germline V CDR1 and CDR2: SGHTA, FQGNSA. CDR3 length equals 12 residues. V lost 7 bases and J lost 7, with 11 bases in between. Together with reference TRBV7-2 and TRBJ2-1, the CDR3 gives the full variable domain: GAGVSQSPSNKVTEKGKDVELRCDPISGHTALYWYRQSLGQGLEFLIYFQGNSAPDKSGLPSDRFSAERTGGSVSTLTIQRTQQEDSAVYLCASNSQLNEQFFGPGTRLTVL.

The J gene is TRBJ2-2, the V gene TRBV28; 7 bases fit TRBD1. This CDR3 spans 13 amino acids. The germline gives CDR1 MDHEN, CDR2 SYDVKM. V lost 6 bases, J lost 7 bases, and 5 bases stayed unmatched. The CDR3 spells CASSPGQVGELFF. Here the CDR3 DNA reads TGTGCCAGCAGCCCTGGACAGGTCGGGGAGCTGTTTTTT.

This clonotype appeared a few times. The chain uses TRBV29-1 and TRBJ2-1; D gene unclear. Trimming stripped 0 bases from V and 7 bases from J, with 13 bases between. CDR3 length: 14 amino acids. Germline CDR1 SQVTM, CDR2 ANQGSEA. The CDR3 loop is CSVEELVGVNEQFF. In DNA form, the CDR3 reads TGCAGCGTTGAAGAATTAGTTGGAGTGAATGAGCAGTTCTTC.

This clonotype was detected only a few times. The chain carries TRBV20-1 and TRBJ1-4; TRBD1 agrees at 8 bases. The germline V gene has CDR1 DFQATT and CDR2 SNEGSKA (reference sequence). The CDR3 sequence is 13 residues long. The junction had 6 bases not matched to a gene; V was cut back by 6 bases and J by 6 bases. The CDR3 spells CSARQGQDEKLFF. CDR3 in DNA: TGCAGTGCAAGACAGGGACAGGATGAAAAACTGTTTTTT.

The chain carries TRBV28 and TRBJ2-4; D is possibly TRBD1 (6 bases). Looked up from germline, CDR1 is MDHEN and CDR2 is SYDVKM. This CDR3 region has 13 residues. V was pared by 6 bases and J by 6 bases, with 12 bases between. CDR3 amino acids: CASSLTGRNIQYF. The CDR3 DNA reads as TGTGCCAGCAGCCTAACAGGGAGAAACATTCAGTACTTC. The variable domain in full, with the rest retrieved from reference TRBV28 and TRBJ2-4, is DVKVTQSSRYLVKRTGEKVFLECVQDMDHENMFWYRQDPGLGLRLIYFSYDVKMKEKGDIPEGYSVSREKKERFSLILESASTNQTSMYLCASSLTGRNIQYFGAGTRLSVL.

This clonotype was counted only a few times. This chain joins TRBV28 and TRBJ2-2, with D tentatively TRBD1 (5 bases). Trimming pared 4 bases from V and 0 bases from J, leaving 15 bases between. The CDR3 is 17 amino acids. Germline CDR1 reads MDHEN; CDR2 reads SYDVKM. In nucleotides, the CDR3 is TGTGCCAGCAGTTACCCCAGTAGGGGCTCGAACACCGGGGAGCTGTTTTTT. This gives the protein CASSYPSRGSNTGELFF.

This sequence joins TRBV4-1 and TRBJ1-1; 7 nucleotides line up with TRBD1. The germline V gene encodes CDR1 MGHRA and CDR2 YSYEKL. The CDR3 is 15 residues long. Unmatched junction bases numbered 7, after V lost 6 bases and J lost 0 bases. CDR3 bases: TGCGCCAGCAGACCCAGGGGGAGCATGAACACTGAAGCTTTCTTT. It specifies CASRPRGSMNTEAFF.

Points on this clonotype: An end of the junction does not agree with germline; a read error may underlie this. This rearrangement joins TRBV7-6 to TRBJ2-7, with TRBD1 as a possible D gene (5 bases). There are 14 residues in the CDR3. From germline, CDR1 is SGHVS and CDR2 FNYEAQ. The CDR3 loop reads CASGLTDKTYEQYF. The CDR3 bases are TGTGCCAGCGGCTTGACGGACAAGACCTACGAGCAGTACTTC.

A few counts support this clonotype. The chain has TRBV19 and TRBJ2-7, with a tentative D call TRBD1 (6 bases). The germline V gene has CDR1 LNHDA and CDR2 SQIVND (reference sequence). This CDR3 has 13 residues. V lost 5 bases, J lost 0 bases, and 8 bases lay in between. CDR3 coding DNA: TGTGCCAGTAGTTGGACAGACTCCTACGAGCAGTACTTC. Translated: CASSWTDSYEQYF.

This clonotype was counted between two and nine times. V is TRBV2 and J is TRBJ2-1; perhaps TRBD2 as D (5 bases). The CDR3 has 14 amino acids. From germline, CDR1 is SNHLY and CDR2 FYNNEI. The V end was cut by 6 bases, the J end by 3 bases, with 12 bases between. The CDR3 nucleotides are TGTGCCAGCAGGGTCCTAGCTGACTACAATGAGCAGTTCTTC. Translating it yields CASRVLADYNEQFF.

V is TRBV6-6 and J is TRBJ2-1; 9 bases are shared with TRBD1. Trimming at V came to 6 bases and at J to 6 bases, leaving 12 bases not matched to a gene. Per germline, CDR1 MNHNY and CDR2 SVGAGI (reference sequence). This CDR3 is 16 amino acids long. For the CDR3, the DNA is TGTGCCAGCAGCCCCTTTGGTGGACAGGGGCGCAATGAGCAGTTCTTC. Its protein is CASSPFGGQGRNEQFF.

This clonotype was seen at least ten times. CDR3 in DNA: TGTGCCAGCAGCCAAGAGGGCGGGCACTACAATGAGCAGTTCTTC. Amino acid sequence: CASSQEGGHYNEQFF. V is TRBV3-1 and J is TRBJ2-1; possibly TRBD2 for D (5 bases). This CDR3 has 15 residues. Looked up from germline, CDR1 is LGHDT and CDR2 is YNNKEL (reference sequence). Trimming removed 0 bases at V and 3 bases at J, with 9 bases between.

This clonotype has a handful of counts. The J gene is TRBJ2-2, the V gene TRBV5-5; 9 nucleotides line up with TRBD2. CDR3 length: 16 residues. Germline values: CDR1 SGHKS, CDR2 YYEKEE (reference sequence). J gave up 0 bases and V 6 bases, and 6 bases lay outside the gene matches. The CDR3 nucleotides read TGTGCCAGCAAGCTAGCGGGAACCCCGAACACCGGGGAGCTGTTTTTT. Amino acids: CASKLAGTPNTGELFF.

This clonotype has more than one count but fewer than ten. The V and J genes are TRBV28 and TRBJ1-1, with D maybe TRBD1 (5 bases). Germline V CDR1 and CDR2: MDHEN, SYDVKM. The CDR3 consists of 15 residues. V was cut by 8 bases and J by 4 bases, with 20 bases left in between. CDR3 nucleotides: TGTGCCAGCCCTCCCGGTGGGGCCCTAAGCACTGAAGCTTTCTTT. Its translation is CASPPGGALSTEAFF.

The sample holds a few counts of this clonotype. The chain is built from TRBV20-1 and TRBJ1-1; D gene unclear. This CDR3 has 15 residues. Trimming left V 0 bases short and J 1 base short, with 12 bases between. Germline-derived CDR1 and CDR2 are DFQATT and SNEGSKA (reference sequence). CDR3 in DNA: TGCAGTGCTAGAGATCGGGGAGCCAGGAACACTGAAGCTTTCTTT. Translation gives CSARDRGARNTEAFF.

With regard to this clonotype: At one boundary the junction diverges from the germline segment, which might be a read error. The chain employs TRBV28 and TRBJ1-1; 8 nucleotides agree with TRBD1. The CDR3 contains 14 residues. Germline CDR1 MDHEN, CDR2 SYDVKM. This chain's CDR3 is CAGSPGQGGTEAFF. The CDR3 bases are TGTGCCGGCAGTCCCGGACAGGGAGGAACTGAAGCTTTCTTT.

This clonotype was detected once. The genes are TRBV29-1 and TRBJ2-5; 10 bases map to TRBD1. With 4 bases clipped from V and 3 bases from J, the junction kept 8 bases outside the gene matches. The CDR3 is 15 residues long. CDR1 and CDR2 from the germline V gene are SQVTM and ANQGSEA. CDR3 sequence: CSVVPSTGGKETQYF. The DNA for the CDR3 is TGCAGCGTTGTTCCCTCGACAGGGGGCAAAGAGACCCAGTACTTC.

The gene calls are TRBV20-1 and TRBJ2-1; D perhaps matches TRBD2 (6 bases). Trimming shortened V by 1 base and J by 4 bases, and 26 bases separated the two germline ends. Germline CDR1 reads DFQATT; CDR2 reads SNEGSKA (reference sequence). The CDR3 totals 19 residues. In nucleotides, the CDR3 is TGCAGTGCTAGAGTCACCGGGCTCTCCGGGGGTTTTCCTTACAATGAGCAGTTCTTC. This sequence encodes CSARVTGLSGGFPYNEQFF.

This clonotype was counted only a few times. The chain links TRBV7-3 to TRBJ1-1; weak D call: TRBD1 (5 bases). The CDR3 is made up of 15 amino acids. Germline V gene lookup returns CDR1 SGHTA and CDR2 FQGTGA. The V end lost 5 bases, the J end lost 6 bases, and 19 bases lay between the germline ends. The CDR3 sequence is CASSRMGGRLAEAFF. The CDR3 nucleotides are TGTGCCAGCAGCCGGATGGGGGGAAGGCTGGCTGAAGCTTTCTTT.

This sequence joins TRBV11-2 and TRBJ2-3; TRBD2 might be the D (6 bases). In germline, CDR1 is SGHAT, CDR2 FQNNGV. This CDR3 has 18 amino acids. V was shortened by 5 bases and J by 5 bases, with 26 bases between the two germline ends. CDR3 residues: CASSRTTGPGGAGDTQYF. CDR3 nucleotide sequence: TGTGCCAGCAGCCGGACAACGGGGCCAGGAGGGGCAGGAGATACGCAGTATTTT.

This clonotype has at least ten counts. The CDR3 spells CASSSGPHSGANVLTF. The CDR3, as DNA: TGTGCCAGCAGCTCGGGACCGCACTCTGGGGCCAACGTCCTGACTTTC. J is TRBJ2-6 and V is TRBV7-9; D possibly uses TRBD1 or TRBD2 (5 bases each). Germline V gene sequence: CDR1 SEHNR, CDR2 FQNEAQ (reference sequence). The CDR3 totals 16 residues. Trimming took 4 bases from V and 0 from J, leaving 10 bases between them.